This TCR beta chain was identified in a study of OX40 agonist ivuxolimab in advanced cancers. Clones were sequenced by immunoSEQ multiplex PCR, and TCRdb holds only the in-frame ones, with some missing. The sample carries around 12,000 clones, 80% recorded once. V was cut by 4 bases and J by 4 bases, with 14 bases left in between. Germline-derived CDR1 and CDR2 are MGHRA and YSYEKL. The CDR3 is made up of 15 amino acids. The chain couples TRBV4-1 to TRBJ1-3; maybe TRBD1 (5 bases). The sequence derives from an adult with an advanced solid tumor such as melanoma, head and neck, liver or kidney cancer. Sample: CD4+ or CD8+ T cells sorted from blood, taken in a trial of the OX40 agonist ivuxolimab. CDR3: CASSPGGTPGNTIYF. CDR3 bases: TGCGCCAGCAGCCCGGGAGGGACTCCCGGAAACACCATATATTTT.